Below, 28 T cell receptor beta chains from the same sample are listed, as sequenced in a study of long-term antiretroviral therapy in people with HIV. Runs used v3.0 of the immunoSEQ assay and were done at survey level. Assay used: immunoSEQ multiplex PCR; TCRdb lists only in-frame clones, some missing. The table records some 48,000 clones, about 86% of them present only once. Sequencing was performed on unsorted PBMCs, taken 0.8 years after starting antiretroviral therapy. Every receptor here comes from a woman younger than 35 with HIV.

This clone turned up a few times. The rearrangement links TRBV10-1 to TRBJ2-1; D is possibly TRBD1 (5 bases). This CDR3 region has 12 residues. Germline CDR1 reads WNHNN; CDR2 reads SYGVQD (reference sequence). Trimming left V 5 bases short and J 9 bases short, with 11 bases between. This CDR3 is CASSFRVGEQFF. The CDR3 DNA is TGCGCCAGCAGTTTCAGGGTAGGTGAGCAGTTCTTC.

The chain uses TRBV6-5 and TRBJ2-7; D is possibly TRBD1 (6 bases). The V gene lost 5 bases and the J gene lost 3 bases, with 17 bases spanning the gap. This CDR3 spans 15 amino acids. Per germline, CDR1 MNHEY and CDR2 SVGAGI. Here the CDR3 reads CASSQTGTPYYEQYF. DNA for the CDR3: TGTGCCAGCAGTCAGACCGGGACACCCTACTACGAGCAGTACTTC.

The rearrangement joins TRBV5-4 to TRBJ2-7, with no clear D. Germline CDR1 and CDR2: SGHNT and YYREEE (reference sequence). The length of the CDR3 is 14 residues. V dropped 4 bases and J dropped 2 bases, with 13 bases sitting between them. The CDR3 reads CASSHQKGPYEQYF. CDR3 sequence (DNA): TGTGCCAGCAGCCATCAGAAGGGCCCCTACGAGCAGTACTTC.

The chain combines TRBV7-9 with TRBJ1-5; possible D gene TRBD1, 5 bases. This CDR3 comprises 12 residues. The germline V gene has CDR1 SEHNR and CDR2 FQNEAQ (reference sequence). V was pared by 11 bases and J by 4 bases, with 12 bases between. CDR3: CAGAGSNQPQHF. CDR3 bases: TGTGCCGGGGCAGGGTCTAATCAGCCCCAGCATTTT.

V usage is TRBV12-5 and J usage is TRBJ1-1; possible D gene TRBD1, 5 bases. The CDR3 runs 16 residues. CDR1 and CDR2 (germline): LGHNT, FRNRAP. V lost 3 bases to trimming and J lost 3 bases, with 17 bases between them. The DNA for the CDR3 is TGTGCTAGTGGTTTTTTTCTGCAGGGTGTGGACACTGAAGCTTTCTTT. The encoded protein is CASGFFLQGVDTEAFF.

This clone was seen a single time. The chain is built from TRBV7-3 and TRBJ2-5, with 7 bases matching TRBD2. The CDR3 covers 15 residues. J lost 4 bases, V lost 2 bases, and 7 bases had no gene match. Germline V gene data show CDR1 as SGHTA and CDR2 as FQGTGA. CDR3 nucleotide sequence: TGTGCCAGCAGCTTAGGTCCAGGCGGGGGAGAGACCCAGTACTTC. Protein product: CASSLGPGGGETQYF.

V is TRBV2 and J is TRBJ2-2, with TRBD2 matching 11 bases. CDR1 and CDR2 (germline): SNHLY, FYNNEI. With V trimmed by 5 bases and J by 6 bases, 8 bases remained unmatched. There are 16 residues in the CDR3. The CDR3 region is CASSPTSGRLSGELFF. The CDR3 DNA follows: TGTGCCAGCAGTCCTACTAGCGGGAGATTATCCGGGGAGCTGTTTTTT. Full variable domain (outside the CDR3, taken from reference TRBV2 and TRBJ2-2): EPEVTQTPSHQVTQMGQEVILRCVPISNHLYFYWYRQILGQKVEFLVSFYNNEISEKSEIFDDQFSVERPDGSNFTLKIRSTKLEDSAMYFCASSPTSGRLSGELFFGEGSRLTVL.

This chain connects TRBV18 to TRBJ1-2, with D maybe TRBD1 (5 bases). The germline V gene encodes CDR1 KGHSH and CDR2 LQKENI. The CDR3 runs 12 residues. V was shortened by 3 bases and J by 8 bases, with 10 bases between the two germline ends. The CDR3 loop reads CASSPGLGGYTF. In DNA form, the CDR3 reads TGTGCCAGCTCACCGGGGCTTGGGGGCTACACCTTC.

The J gene is TRBJ1-1, the V gene TRBV5-4, with unresolved D. CDR1 and CDR2 from the germline V gene are SGHNT and YYREEE (reference sequence). This CDR3 comprises 14 residues. V gave up 2 bases and J gave up 8 bases, with 16 bases separating them. CDR3 loop: CASSFGQTGWEAFF. The CDR3 bases are TGTGCCAGCAGCTTTGGGCAAACTGGCTGGGAAGCTTTCTTT.

V gene TRBV6-5 combines with J gene TRBJ2-7; D not resolved. The CDR3 length is 14 residues. CDR1 is MNHEY, CDR2 SVGAGI, per germline. The ends were cut back, 0 bases at V and 6 bases at J, with 12 bases in the middle. The CDR3 protein is CASSYSSQYFEQYF. The CDR3 DNA follows: TGTGCCAGCAGTTACTCTTCCCAGTATTTCGAGCAGTACTTC.

The rearrangement uses TRBV5-4 and TRBJ2-1; TRBD2 agrees at 10 bases. CDR3 size: 17 residues. J lost 3 bases, V lost 4 bases, and 10 bases had no gene match. The germline V gene has CDR1 SGHNT and CDR2 YYREEE (reference sequence). In nucleotides, the CDR3 is TGTGCCAGCAGCCGTAGTTTACTAGCGGGAAGCTACAATGAGCAGTTCTTC. Translating gives CASSRSLLAGSYNEQFF.

The V call is TRBV7-3, the J call TRBJ2-1; 8 nucleotides match TRBD2. Trimming cost V 5 bases and J 9 bases; bases outside gene matches: 12. The CDR3 covers 15 residues. Germline loops: CDR1 SGHTA, CDR2 FQGTGA. The CDR3 protein is CASSVSGSRAVEQFF. The DNA for the CDR3 is TGTGCCAGCAGCGTGAGCGGGAGCCGCGCAGTTGAGCAGTTCTTC.

This chain connects TRBV11-2 to TRBJ2-5; D ambiguous. The CDR3 spans 13 residues. Germline assignment: CDR1 SGHAT and CDR2 FQNNGV. The V end was cut by 2 bases, the J end by 5 bases, with 9 bases between. DNA for the CDR3: TGTGCCAGCAGCTTATGGCCGGGTGAGACCCAGTACTTC. This encodes CASSLWPGETQYF.

The gene calls are TRBV11-2 and TRBJ1-5; D gene unclear. The CDR3 is made up of 15 amino acids. Trimming removed 2 bases from V and 0 bases from J, with 8 bases in between. In germline, CDR1 is SGHAT, CDR2 FQNNGV. As DNA, the CDR3 is TGTGCCAGCAGCTTATTTGGATATAGCAATCAGCCCCAGCATTTT. Protein sequence: CASSLFGYSNQPQHF.

This chain uses TRBV19 with TRBJ1-1; D might be TRBD1 (5 bases). Trimming pared 10 bases from V and 6 bases from J, leaving 27 bases between. The CDR3 is 16 residues long. Germline CDR1 is LNHDA and CDR2 is SQIVND (reference sequence). CDR3 protein: CATQPISGRGGSEAFF. DNA of the CDR3: TGTGCCACCCAACCTATATCAGGGAGGGGAGGCTCTGAAGCTTTCTTT.

This rearrangement joins TRBV28 to TRBJ1-1; tentatively, D is TRBD1 (5 bases). Looked up from germline, CDR1 is MDHEN and CDR2 is SYDVKM. This CDR3 is built from 12 residues. Trimming took off 2 bases at V and 11 bases at J, with 12 bases between the two ends. The chain's CDR3 is CASSLPDRKAFF. The CDR3, as DNA: TGTGCCAGCAGTTTACCCGACAGAAAGGCTTTCTTT.

The chain uses TRBV2 and TRBJ1-1; 8 bases map to TRBD1. This CDR3 is built from 14 residues. J was trimmed by 5 bases and V by 6 bases; bases with no gene match: 8. Germline CDR1 is SNHLY and CDR2 is FYNNEI. This CDR3 is CASRIDRGETEAFF. CDR3 coding DNA: TGTGCCAGCAGGATTGACAGGGGTGAAACTGAAGCTTTCTTT. Drawing the rest from reference TRBV2 and TRBJ1-1, the complete variable domain is EPEVTQTPSHQVTQMGQEVILRCVPISNHLYFYWYRQILGQKVEFLVSFYNNEISEKSEIFDDQFSVERPDGSNFTLKIRSTKLEDSAMYFCASRIDRGETEAFFGQGTRLTVV.

The chain couples TRBV7-2 to TRBJ2-2, with D perhaps matching TRBD1 (6 bases). The length of the CDR3 is 17 residues. V was trimmed by 7 bases and J by 4 bases, leaving 22 bases between them. Germline CDR1 is SGHTA and CDR2 is FQGNSA. CDR3 in amino acids: CASIPKGVYAITGELFF. The CDR3 DNA reads as TGTGCCAGCATCCCTAAGGGGGTGTACGCAATCACCGGGGAGCTGTTTTTT.

This sequence joins TRBV11-3 and TRBJ2-5; D gene uncertain. The CDR3 loop spans 13 amino acids. Trimming took 1 base from V and 0 from J, leaving 3 bases between them. Germline CDR1 reads SGHNT; CDR2 reads YENEEA. CDR3 amino acids: CASSLADQETQYF. The DNA of the CDR3 is TGTGCCAGCAGCTTAGCCGACCAAGAGACCCAGTACTTC.

This chain uses TRBV6-1 with TRBJ2-1, with 7 bases identical to TRBD1. CDR3 length: 13 amino acids. Unmatched junction bases numbered 1, after V lost 7 bases and J lost 1 base. Germline V gives CDR1 MNHNS, CDR2 SASEGT. The CDR3 DNA reads as TGTGCCAGCACCAGGGGGTCCTACAATGAGCAGTTCTTC. This encodes CASTRGSYNEQFF.

The V and J genes are TRBV7-2 and TRBJ1-2; TRBD1 aligns across 9 bases. The CDR3 covers 13 residues. V lost 7 bases and J lost 7; bases outside the gene matches: 7. Looked up from germline, CDR1 is SGHTA and CDR2 is FQGNSA. CDR3 in amino acids: CASMGTGSGGYTF. The CDR3 DNA reads as TGTGCCAGCATGGGGACAGGGTCTGGTGGCTACACCTTC. The variable domain in full, with the rest retrieved from reference TRBV7-2 and TRBJ1-2, is GAGVSQSPSNKVTEKGKDVELRCDPISGHTALYWYRQSLGQGLEFLIYFQGNSAPDKSGLPSDRFSAERTGGSVSTLTIQRTQQEDSAVYLCASMGTGSGGYTFGSGTRLTVV.

This chain links TRBV5-4 with TRBJ1-5; the D gene is possibly TRBD1 (5 bases). V was cut by 0 bases and J by 1 base, with 5 bases left in between. Germline V gene data show CDR1 as SGHNT and CDR2 as YYREEE (reference sequence). This CDR3 comprises 14 residues. CDR3 protein: CASSLAGSNQPQHF. DNA for the CDR3: TGTGCCAGCAGCTTGGCAGGGAGCAATCAGCCCCAGCATTTT.

V is TRBV27 and J is TRBJ2-1; tentative D call: TRBD1 (6 bases). Between the trimmed V and J ends, which lost 6 bases and 4 bases, there was a span of 13 bases. This CDR3 region has 14 residues. CDR1 is MNHEY, CDR2 SMNVEV, per germline (reference sequence). Written as DNA, the CDR3 is TGTGCCAGCAGCGCAGGGGTGGATTACAATGAGCAGTTCTTC. It is translated as CASSAGVDYNEQFF.

V usage is TRBV7-3 and J usage is TRBJ2-1, with D unresolved. V lost 4 bases and J 0 bases, leaving 4 bases between the germline ends. This CDR3 comprises 13 residues. Germline assignment: CDR1 SGHTA and CDR2 FQGTGA. Here the CDR3 DNA reads TGTGCCAGCAGCTCGAGCTCCTACAATGAGCAGTTCTTC. It translates to CASSSSSYNEQFF.

This chain joins TRBV5-1 and TRBJ2-5; D unresolved. The V and J ends lost 2 bases and 3 bases respectively, with 11 bases between them. The CDR3 loop spans 14 amino acids. Germline V lookup: CDR1 SGHRS, CDR2 YFSETQ. DNA for the CDR3: TGCGCCAGCAGCTTATTAGGCAGAAAAGAGACCCAGTACTTC. This sequence encodes CASSLLGRKETQYF.

This chain uses TRBV7-3 with TRBJ2-3, with a tentative D call TRBD2 (6 bases). V was trimmed by 6 bases and J by 2 bases, leaving 12 bases between them. CDR1 SGHTA and CDR2 FQGTGA come from the germline V gene. CDR3 size: 14 residues. The CDR3 region is CASRSSGFTDTQYF. Here the CDR3 DNA reads TGTGCCAGCAGATCCAGCGGGTTCACAGATACGCAGTATTTT.

The rearrangement joins TRBV9 to TRBJ1-2; 9 bases map to TRBD1. Germline lookup yields CDR1 SGDLS and CDR2 YYNGEE. This CDR3 is 16 amino acids long. Unmatched junction bases numbered 7, after V lost 1 base and J lost 3 bases. CDR3 coding DNA: TGTGCCAGCAGCGTAAAAGCGGGACAGGGTCACTATGGCTACACCTTC. Its protein is CASSVKAGQGHYGYTF.

The chain couples TRBV11-2 to TRBJ2-7; TRBD2 agrees at 8 bases. The CDR3 contains 14 residues. After removal of 4 bases from V and 4 bases from J, the junction contained 6 bases not matched to a gene. The germline gives CDR1 SGHAT, CDR2 FQNNGV. The CDR3 is CASSSTGTRYEQYF. The CDR3 DNA reads TGTGCCAGCAGCTCAACCGGGACTAGATACGAGCAGTACTTC.